This TCR beta chain originates from a study of blood T cell repertoires in COVID-19. Study-level background: The United States, Italy and Spain provided the acute and convalescent COVID-19 samples. Sources were T cells, B-cell-depleted T cells, or PBMCs; the material itself was cDNA or gDNA.

After removal of 3 bases from V and 6 bases from J, the junction contained 7 bases not matched to a gene. The CDR3 has 15 amino acids. CDR1 and CDR2 (germline): LNHNV, YYDKDF (reference sequence). In the authors' workflow: From reference gene primer amplification, estimates of nucleated cell counts were derived. Sequencing was performed with immunoSEQ multiplex PCR; in TCRdb, only in-frame clones are kept and a portion is missing. The V and J calls and clone size were taken over from that table, and D and trimming were inferred from the DNA. The repertoire has more than 85,000 clones, roughly 87% of them found once; the top ten carry 2% to 2.5%.

The clonotype comes from a man aged 50 to 60 with active COVID-19. Sequencing input: peripheral blood. The V call is TRBV15, the J call TRBJ1-5, with 8 bases lining up with TRBD1. The CDR3: CATSRSGGAGQPQHF. In nucleotides, the CDR3 is TGTGCCACCAGCAGGTCAGGGGGCGCGGGTCAGCCCCAGCATTTT.